The clone carrying this TCR beta chain was seen at least ten times. Losses at the gene ends were 10 bases for V and 2 bases for J; bases not matched to a gene: 6. This CDR3 comprises 13 residues. Germline CDR1 reads MDHEN; CDR2 reads SYDVKM. This specimen comes from a study of metastatic and nonmetastatic thyroid tumors. Patients had received no treatment of any kind before thyroid surgery. From the PCR reads, TCRdb re-called clones with MiXCR. The table records 30,000 or so clones, roughly 25% of them present only once. V usage is TRBV28 and J usage is TRBJ2-3; 7 bases line up with TRBD1. What was sequenced was blood. This sequence originates from a female donor with papillary thyroid cancer or a benign thyroid nodule (not recorded which). Some clones in this sample may be carry-over from other donors' samples. CDR3 residues: CATSDRYTDTQYF. CDR3 in DNA: TGTGCCACTTCGGACAGGTACACAGATACGCAGTATTTT. Combining the CDR3 with reference TRBV28 and TRBJ2-3 gives the whole variable domain DVKVTQSSRYLVKRTGEKVFLECVQDMDHENMFWYRQDPGLGLRLIYFSYDVKMKEKGDIPEGYSVSREKKERFSLILESASTNQTSMYLCATSDRYTDTQYFGPGTRLTVL.